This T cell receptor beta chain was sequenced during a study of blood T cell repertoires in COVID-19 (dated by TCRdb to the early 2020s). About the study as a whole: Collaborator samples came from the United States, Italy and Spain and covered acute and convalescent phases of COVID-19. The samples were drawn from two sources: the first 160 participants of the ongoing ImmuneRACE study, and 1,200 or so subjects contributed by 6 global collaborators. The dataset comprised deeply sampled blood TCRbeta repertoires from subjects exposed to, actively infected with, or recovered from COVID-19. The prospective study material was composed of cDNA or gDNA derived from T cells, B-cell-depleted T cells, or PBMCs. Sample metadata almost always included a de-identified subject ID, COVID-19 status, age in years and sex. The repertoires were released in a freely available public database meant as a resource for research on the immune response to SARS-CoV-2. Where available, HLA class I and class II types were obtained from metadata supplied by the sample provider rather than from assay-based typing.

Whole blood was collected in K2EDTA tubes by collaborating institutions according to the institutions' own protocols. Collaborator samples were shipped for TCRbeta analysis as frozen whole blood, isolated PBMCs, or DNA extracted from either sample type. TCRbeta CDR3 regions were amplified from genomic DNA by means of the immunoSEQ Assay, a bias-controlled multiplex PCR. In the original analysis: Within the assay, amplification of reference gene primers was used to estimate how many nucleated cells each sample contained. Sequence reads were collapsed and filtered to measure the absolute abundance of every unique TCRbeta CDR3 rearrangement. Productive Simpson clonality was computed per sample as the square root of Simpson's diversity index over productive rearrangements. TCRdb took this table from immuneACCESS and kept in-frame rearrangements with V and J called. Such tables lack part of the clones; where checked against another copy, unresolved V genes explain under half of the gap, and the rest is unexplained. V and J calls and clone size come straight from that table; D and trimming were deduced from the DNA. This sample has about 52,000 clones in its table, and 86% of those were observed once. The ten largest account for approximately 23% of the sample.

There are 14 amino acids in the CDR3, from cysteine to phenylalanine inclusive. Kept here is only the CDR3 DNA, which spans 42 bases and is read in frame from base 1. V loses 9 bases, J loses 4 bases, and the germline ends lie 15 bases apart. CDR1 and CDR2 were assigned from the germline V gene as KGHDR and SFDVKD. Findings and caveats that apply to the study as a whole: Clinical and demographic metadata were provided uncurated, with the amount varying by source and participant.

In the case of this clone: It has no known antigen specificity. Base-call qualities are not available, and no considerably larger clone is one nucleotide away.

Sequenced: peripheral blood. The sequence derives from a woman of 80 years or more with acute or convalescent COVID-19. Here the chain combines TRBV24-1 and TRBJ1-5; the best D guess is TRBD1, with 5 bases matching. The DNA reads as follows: TGTGCCACCCTCTTGCAGGGTGGGAATCAGCCCCAGCATTTT. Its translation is CATLLQGGNQPQHF.